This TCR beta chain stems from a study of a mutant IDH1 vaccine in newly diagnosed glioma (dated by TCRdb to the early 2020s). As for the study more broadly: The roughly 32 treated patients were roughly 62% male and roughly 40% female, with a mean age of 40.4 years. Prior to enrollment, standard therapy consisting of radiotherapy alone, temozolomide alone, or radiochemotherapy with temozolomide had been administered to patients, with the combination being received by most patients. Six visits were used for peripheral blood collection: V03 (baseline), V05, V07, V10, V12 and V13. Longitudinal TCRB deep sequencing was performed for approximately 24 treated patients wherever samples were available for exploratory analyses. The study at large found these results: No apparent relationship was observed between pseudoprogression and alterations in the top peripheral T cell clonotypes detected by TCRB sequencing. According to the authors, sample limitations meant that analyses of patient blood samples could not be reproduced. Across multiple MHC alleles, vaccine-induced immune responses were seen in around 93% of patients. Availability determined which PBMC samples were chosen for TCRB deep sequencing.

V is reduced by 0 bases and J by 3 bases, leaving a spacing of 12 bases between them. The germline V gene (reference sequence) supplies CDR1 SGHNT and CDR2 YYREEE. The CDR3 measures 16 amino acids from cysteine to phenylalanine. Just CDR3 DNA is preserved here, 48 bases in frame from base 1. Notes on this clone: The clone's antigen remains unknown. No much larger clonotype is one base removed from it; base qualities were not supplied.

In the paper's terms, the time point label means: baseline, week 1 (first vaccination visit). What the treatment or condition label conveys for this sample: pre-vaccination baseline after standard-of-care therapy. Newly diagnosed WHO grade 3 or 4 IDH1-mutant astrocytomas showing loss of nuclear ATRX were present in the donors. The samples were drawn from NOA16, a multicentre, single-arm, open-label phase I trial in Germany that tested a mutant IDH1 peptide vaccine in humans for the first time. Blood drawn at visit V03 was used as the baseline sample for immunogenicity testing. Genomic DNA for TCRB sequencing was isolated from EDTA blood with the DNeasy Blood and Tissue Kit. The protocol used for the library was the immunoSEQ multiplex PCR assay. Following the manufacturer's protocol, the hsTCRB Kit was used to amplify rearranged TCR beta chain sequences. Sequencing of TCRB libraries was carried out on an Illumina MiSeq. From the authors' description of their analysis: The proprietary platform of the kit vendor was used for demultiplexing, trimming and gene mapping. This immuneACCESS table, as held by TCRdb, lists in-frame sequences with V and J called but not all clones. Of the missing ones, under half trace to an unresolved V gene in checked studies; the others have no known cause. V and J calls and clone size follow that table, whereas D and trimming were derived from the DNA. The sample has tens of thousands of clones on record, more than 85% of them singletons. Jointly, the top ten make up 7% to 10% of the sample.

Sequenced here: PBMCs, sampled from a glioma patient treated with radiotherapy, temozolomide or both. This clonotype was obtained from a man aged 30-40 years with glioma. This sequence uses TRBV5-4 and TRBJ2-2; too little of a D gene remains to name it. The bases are TGTGCCAGCAGCTTGGAATCTGGGGTGTACACCGGGGAGCTGTTTTTT. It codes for CASSLESGVYTGELFF.